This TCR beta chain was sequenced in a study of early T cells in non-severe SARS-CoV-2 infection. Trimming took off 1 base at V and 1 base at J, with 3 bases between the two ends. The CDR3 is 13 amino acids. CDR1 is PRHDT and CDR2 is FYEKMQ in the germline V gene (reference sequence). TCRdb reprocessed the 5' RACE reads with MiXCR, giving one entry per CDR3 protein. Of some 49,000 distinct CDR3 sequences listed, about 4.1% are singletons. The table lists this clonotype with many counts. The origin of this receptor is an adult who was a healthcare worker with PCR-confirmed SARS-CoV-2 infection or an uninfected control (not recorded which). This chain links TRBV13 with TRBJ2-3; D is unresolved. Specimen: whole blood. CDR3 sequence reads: CASSLVRTDTQYF. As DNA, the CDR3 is TGTGCCAGCAGCTTAGTTCGCACAGATACGCAGTATTTT. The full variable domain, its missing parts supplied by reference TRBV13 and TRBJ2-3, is AAGVIQSPRHLIKEKRETATLKCYPIPRHDTVYWYQQGPGQDPQFLISFYEKMQSDKGSIPDRFSAQQFSDYHSELNMSSLELGDSALYFCASSLVRTDTQYFGPGTRLTVL.